This T cell receptor beta chain came from a study of beta chain features in type 1 diabetes. This clone was found a few times. Antigen unknown. The CDR3 length is 14 residues. The V and J ends lost 6 bases and 7 bases, in that order; junction bases with no gene match: 6. The germline CDR1 and CDR2 sequences are ENHRY and SYGVKD. General study results and limits: Here, the possible influence of HLA type (on TCRB rearrangement) remained unresolved.

TCRB transcripts that were expressed got sequenced, as all of the isolated RNA had been reverse transcribed. The assay was immunoSEQ multiplex PCR, and TCRdb's table has in-frame clones only and misses some. The sample gives some 140,000 clones, 9.2% of which show up once; around 0.68% is in the top ten. The source material was central memory CD4+ T cells from blood. The chain combines TRBV10-3 with TRBJ1-6; 7 nucleotides align to TRBD1. The sequence came from a man aged 18 to 29 in good health. CDR3 bases: TGTGCCATCAGAGACAGGGTGGGCAATTCACCCCTCCACTTT. This sequence encodes CAIRDRVGNSPLHF.